The 24 T cell receptor beta chains reported below all come from one sample, sequenced in a study of T-cell reconstitution after alpha-beta-depleted transplantation in children. The library targeted TCRbeta and was prepared with unique molecular identifiers. TCRdb reprocessed the PCR reads with MiXCR, giving one entry per CDR3 protein. The sample includes a few hundred thousand distinct CDR3 sequences, 13% of them seen just once. The sequenced sample was PBMCs, obtained from the stem cell graft. Every receptor here comes from a human donor who donated a stem cell graft to a child with Fanconi anemia.

This clonotype was found a few times. This chain links TRBV7-2 with TRBJ2-1, with 10 bases matching TRBD2. There are 15 residues in the CDR3. With V trimmed by 3 bases and J by 8 bases, 7 bases remained unmatched. CDR1 SGHTA and CDR2 FQGNSA come from the germline V gene. Written as DNA, the CDR3 is TGTGCCAGCAGCTTGGAGCGGGGGGGAGCCTATGAGCAGTTCTTC. Protein: CASSLERGGAYEQFF.

There are many counts of this clonotype. The J gene is TRBJ1-6, the V gene TRBV6-2 or TRBV6-3; a possible D gene is TRBD1 (6 bases). V was cut by 4 bases and J by 2 bases, with 9 bases left in between. The CDR3 is 15 residues long. Germline V gene data show CDR1 as MNHEY and CDR2 as SVGEGT. The CDR3 DNA is TGTGCCAGCAGTTCGGGGGACACCTATAATTCACCCCTCCACTTT. It yields the protein CASSSGDTYNSPLHF.

This chain links TRBV7-8 with TRBJ2-5, with 11 bases that match TRBD2. CDR3 length equals 15 residues. Germline CDR1 reads SGHVS; CDR2 reads FQNEAQ. The V gene end was trimmed by 7 bases and the J gene end by 0 bases; junction bases not matched to a gene: 4. The CDR3, as DNA: TGTGCCAGCATGGGGACTAGCGGAAACCAAGAGACCCAGTACTTC. As protein: CASMGTSGNQETQYF. The whole variable domain, filled in from reference TRBV7-8 and TRBJ2-5, reads GAGVSQSPRYKVAKRGQDVALRCDPISGHVSLFWYQQALGQGPEFLTYFQNEAQLDKSGLPSDRFFAERPEGSVSTLKIQRTQQEDSAVYLCASMGTSGNQETQYFGPGTRLLVL.

This clonotype has a handful of counts. This chain connects TRBV21-1 to TRBJ2-3; the D call in the table, TRBD1, was not verified against the DNA. TRBV21-1 counts as a pseudogene. CDR3 length equals 17 residues. The CDR3 nucleotides read TGTGCCAGCACCAGAGATGGGGACAGGGACCTCACAGATACGCAGTATTTT. This translates into CASTRDGDRDLTDTQYF.

The chain combines TRBV20-1 with TRBJ2-7, with D maybe TRBD2 (6 bases). The germline V gene has CDR1 DFQATT and CDR2 SNEGSKA (reference sequence). V lost 3 bases to trimming and J lost 0 bases, with 12 bases between them. The CDR3 length is 14 residues. The CDR3 sequence: CSASHGGFSYEQYF. CDR3 coding DNA: TGCAGTGCTAGTCACGGGGGTTTCTCCTACGAGCAGTACTTC.

The genes are TRBV3-1 and TRBJ1-4, with TRBD1 as a possible D gene (5 bases). CDR3 length: 14 residues. CDR1 LGHDT and CDR2 YNNKEL come from the germline V gene (reference sequence). V lost 4 bases and J lost 6, with 12 bases in between. The CDR3 loop is CASSPRQFYEKLFF. The CDR3 DNA reads as TGTGCCAGCAGCCCCCGACAGTTCTATGAAAAACTGTTTTTT.

This clonotype was observed a few times. The rearrangement uses TRBV18 and TRBJ2-5; D remains ambiguous. Germline values: CDR1 KGHSH, CDR2 LQKENI. Trimming left V 1 base short and J 5 bases short, with 17 bases between. This CDR3 is built from 16 residues. The CDR3 DNA is TGTGCCAGCTCACCACTGACCAGCGATGTGCGGGAGACCCAGTACTTC. Amino acids: CASSPLTSDVRETQYF.

This clonotype came up many times. The chain joins TRBV12-3 or TRBV12-4 to TRBJ1-2; D is ambiguous. V lost 1 base and J 8 bases, leaving 14 bases between the germline ends. The length of the CDR3 is 14 residues. Written as DNA, the CDR3 is TGTGCCAGCAGTTTAGACATAAACTCGAAGGGCTACACCTTC. Translation gives CASSLDINSKGYTF.

The V and J genes are TRBV5-1 and TRBJ1-1, with D hard to call. The V gene's germline CDR1 is SGHRS and CDR2 YFSETQ. Between the trimmed V and J ends, which lost 1 base and 4 bases, there was a span of 8 bases. This CDR3 is 13 amino acids long. CDR3 sequence (DNA): TGCGCCAGCAGCTTGACGGAGCTCACTGAAGCTTTCTTT. This translates into CASSLTELTEAFF.

The chain has TRBV10-3 and TRBJ2-1; 12 positions agree with TRBD2. Per germline, CDR1 ENHRY and CDR2 SYGVKD. CDR3 size: 17 residues. Losses at the gene ends were 2 bases for V and 4 bases for J; bases not matched to a gene: 6. The CDR3 spells CAISEMTSGGFYNEQFF. The CDR3, as DNA: TGTGCCATCAGTGAGATGACTAGCGGGGGATTTTACAATGAGCAGTTCTTC.

This chain uses TRBV12-3 or TRBV12-4 with TRBJ2-7; D remains ambiguous. The CDR3 loop spans 13 amino acids. The V end lost 0 bases, the J end lost 2 bases, and 5 bases lay between the germline ends. CDR3 region: CASSLAETYEQYF. CDR3 DNA sequence: TGTGCCAGCAGTTTAGCGGAGACCTACGAGCAGTACTTC.

This clonotype was counted at least ten times. V and J are TRBV5-1 and TRBJ2-3; 11 positions agree with TRBD2. The V segment lost 5 bases and the J segment 2 bases; nucleotides outside the gene matches: 4. Germline V gene sequence: CDR1 SGHRS, CDR2 YFSETQ. This CDR3 comprises 15 residues. The CDR3 coding sequence is TGCGCCAGCAGACTAGCGGGGGACTACACAGATACGCAGTATTTT. It specifies CASRLAGDYTDTQYF.

The table lists this clonotype with a few counts. The chain recombines TRBV6-2 or TRBV6-3 with TRBJ1-1, with 8 bases aligning to TRBD1. Trimming removed 0 bases from V and 4 bases from J; junction bases left unmatched: 4. CDR3 length: 15 residues. Germline lookup yields CDR1 MNHEY and CDR2 SVGEGT. In nucleotides, the CDR3 is TGTGCCAGCAGTTACTCGGCGACAGGGGCCACTGAAGCTTTCTTT. As protein: CASSYSATGATEAFF.

This clonotype was seen only a few times. The chain recombines TRBV9 with TRBJ1-1, with TRBD1 matching over 9 bases. Germline V gene sequence: CDR1 SGDLS, CDR2 YYNGEE. With 7 bases clipped from V and 5 bases from J, the junction kept 6 bases outside the gene matches. The CDR3 runs to 13 residues. The CDR3 loop reads CASSTGGPTEAFF. In DNA, the CDR3 is TGTGCCAGCTCTACAGGGGGCCCTACTGAAGCTTTCTTT.

This clonotype was detected a few times. The V gene is TRBV20-1, the J gene TRBJ1-4; TRBD1 matches at 8 bases. J was trimmed by 6 bases and V by 5 bases; bases with no gene match: 8. The germline CDR1 and CDR2 sequences are DFQATT and SNEGSKA (reference sequence). The CDR3 runs to 14 residues. This CDR3 is CSASLPGQDEKLFF. CDR3 coding DNA: TGCAGTGCTTCCCTACCGGGACAGGATGAAAAACTGTTTTTT.

This clonotype was observed many times. The chain is built from TRBV4-3 and TRBJ2-1; TRBD1 might be the D (6 bases). Germline CDR1 and CDR2: LGHNA and YSLEER. This CDR3 spans 12 amino acids. V was cut by 2 bases and J by 10 bases, with 9 bases left in between. The chain's CDR3 is CASSQTGTEQFF. The CDR3 bases are TGCGCCAGCAGCCAAACCGGGACAGAGCAGTTCTTC.

This clonotype was seen only a few times. CDR3 nucleotides: TGTGCCAGCAGCTTAGGAGGGAGGGCTCAGCCCCAGCATTTT. Encoded protein: CASSLGGRAQPQHF. This chain links TRBV7-2 with TRBJ1-5; no firm D call. Germline V lookup: CDR1 SGHTA, CDR2 FQGNSA. The CDR3 is 14 amino acids. Trimming left V 1 base short and J 6 bases short, with 10 bases between.

The rearrangement joins TRBV2 to TRBJ2-5, with D perhaps matching TRBD2 (5 bases). V lost 10 bases to trimming and J lost 3 bases, with 12 bases between them. The CDR3 is 12 residues long. Germline lookup yields CDR1 SNHLY and CDR2 FYNNEI. The CDR3 DNA sequence: TGTGCCACAGAAGCGGAAGAAGAGACCCAGTACTTC. It encodes CATEAEEETQYF.

The rearrangement uses TRBV12-3 or TRBV12-4 and TRBJ1-6, with D maybe TRBD1 (5 bases). CDR3 length equals 17 residues. Trimming left V 3 bases short and J 1 base short, with 13 bases between. CDR3 in amino acids: CASSFSGMSSYNSPLHF. The DNA for the CDR3 is TGTGCCAGCAGTTTTTCAGGGATGAGTTCCTATAATTCACCCCTCCACTTT.

This clonotype was detected many times. This chain uses TRBV4-3 with TRBJ1-4; 8 bases are shared with TRBD1. Per the germline V gene, CDR1 is LGHNA and CDR2 is YSLEER. The CDR3 has 17 residues. The V segment lost 1 base and the J segment 8 bases; nucleotides outside the gene matches: 12. CDR3 residues: CASSQAWLGQGEEKLFF. The CDR3 DNA follows: TGCGCCAGCAGCCAAGCGTGGTTAGGACAGGGCGAGGAAAAACTGTTTTTT.

This rearrangement joins TRBV11-2 to TRBJ1-1; tentative D call: TRBD1 (6 bases). The ends were cut back, 6 bases at V and 3 bases at J, with 11 bases in the middle. This CDR3 is 13 amino acids long. The V gene's germline CDR1 is SGHAT and CDR2 FQNNGV. This CDR3 reads CASRGQMDTEAFF. The CDR3 DNA is TGTGCCAGCAGAGGACAGATGGACACTGAAGCTTTCTTT.

This clonotype has just a few counts. J is TRBJ2-7 and V is TRBV18; D unclear. The CDR3 runs 12 residues. Germline values: CDR1 KGHSH, CDR2 LQKENI. V dropped 6 bases and J dropped 13 bases, with 19 bases sitting between them. This chain's CDR3 is CASSLSPGPIYF. The CDR3 DNA sequence: TGTGCCAGCTCCCTTAGTCCAGGACCCATTTACTTC.

This clonotype came up many times. CDR3 bases: TGTGCCAGCAGCCAAGAGGCAACTGGAAACACCATATATTTT. Translation: CASSQEATGNTIYF. J is TRBJ1-3 and V is TRBV4-2; unclear D gene. Germline-derived CDR1 and CDR2 are LGHNA and YNFKEQ. V lost 0 bases and J 2 bases, leaving 5 bases between the germline ends. The CDR3 spans 14 residues.

CDR3 region: CAISGSRAGQIITDTQYF. DNA of the CDR3: TGTGCCATCAGTGGGTCCCGGGCGGGACAGATAATCACAGATACGCAGTATTTT. The V and J genes are TRBV10-3 and TRBJ2-3, with D perhaps TRBD1 (7 bases). From germline, CDR1 is ENHRY and CDR2 SYGVKD. Between the trimmed V and J ends, which lost 4 bases and 2 bases, there was a span of 22 bases. This CDR3 region has 18 residues.